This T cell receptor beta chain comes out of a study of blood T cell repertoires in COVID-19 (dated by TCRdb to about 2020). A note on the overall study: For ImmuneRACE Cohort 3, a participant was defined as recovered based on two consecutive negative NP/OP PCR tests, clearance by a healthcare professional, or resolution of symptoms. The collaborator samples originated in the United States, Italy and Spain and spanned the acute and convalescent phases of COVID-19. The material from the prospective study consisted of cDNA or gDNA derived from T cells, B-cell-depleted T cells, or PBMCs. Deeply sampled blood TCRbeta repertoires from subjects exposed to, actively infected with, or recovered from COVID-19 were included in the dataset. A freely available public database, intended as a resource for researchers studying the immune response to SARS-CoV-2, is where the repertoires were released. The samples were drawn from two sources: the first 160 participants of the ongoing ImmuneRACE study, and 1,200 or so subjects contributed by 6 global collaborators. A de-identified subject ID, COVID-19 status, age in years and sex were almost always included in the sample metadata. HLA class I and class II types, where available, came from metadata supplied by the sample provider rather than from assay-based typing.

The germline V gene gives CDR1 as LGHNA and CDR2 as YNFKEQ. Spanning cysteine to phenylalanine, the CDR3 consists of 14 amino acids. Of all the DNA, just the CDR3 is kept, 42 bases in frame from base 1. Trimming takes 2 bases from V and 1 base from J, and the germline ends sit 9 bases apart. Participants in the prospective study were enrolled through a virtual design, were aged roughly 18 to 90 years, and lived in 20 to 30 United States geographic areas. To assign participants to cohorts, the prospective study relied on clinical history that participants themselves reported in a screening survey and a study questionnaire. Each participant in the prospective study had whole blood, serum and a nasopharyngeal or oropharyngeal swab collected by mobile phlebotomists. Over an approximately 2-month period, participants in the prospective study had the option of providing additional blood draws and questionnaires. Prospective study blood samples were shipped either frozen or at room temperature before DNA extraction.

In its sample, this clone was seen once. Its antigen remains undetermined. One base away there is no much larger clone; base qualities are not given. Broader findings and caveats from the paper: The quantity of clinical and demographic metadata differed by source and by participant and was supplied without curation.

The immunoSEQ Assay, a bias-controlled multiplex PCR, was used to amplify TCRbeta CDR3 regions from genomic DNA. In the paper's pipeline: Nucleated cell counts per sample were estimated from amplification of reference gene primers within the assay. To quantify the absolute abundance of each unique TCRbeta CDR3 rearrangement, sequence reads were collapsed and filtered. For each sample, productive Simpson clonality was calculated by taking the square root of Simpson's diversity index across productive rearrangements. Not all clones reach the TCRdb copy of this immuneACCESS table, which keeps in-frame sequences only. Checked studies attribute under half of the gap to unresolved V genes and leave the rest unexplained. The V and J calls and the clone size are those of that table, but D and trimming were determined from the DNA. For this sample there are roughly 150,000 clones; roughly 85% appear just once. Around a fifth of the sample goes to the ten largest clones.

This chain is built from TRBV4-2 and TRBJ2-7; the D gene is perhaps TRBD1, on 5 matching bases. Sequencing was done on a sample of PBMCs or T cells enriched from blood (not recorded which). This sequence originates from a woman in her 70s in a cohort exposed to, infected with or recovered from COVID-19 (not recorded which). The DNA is TGTGCCAGCAGCCAACGACAGTCTTCCTACGAGCAGTACTTC. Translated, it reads CASSQRQSSYEQYF.